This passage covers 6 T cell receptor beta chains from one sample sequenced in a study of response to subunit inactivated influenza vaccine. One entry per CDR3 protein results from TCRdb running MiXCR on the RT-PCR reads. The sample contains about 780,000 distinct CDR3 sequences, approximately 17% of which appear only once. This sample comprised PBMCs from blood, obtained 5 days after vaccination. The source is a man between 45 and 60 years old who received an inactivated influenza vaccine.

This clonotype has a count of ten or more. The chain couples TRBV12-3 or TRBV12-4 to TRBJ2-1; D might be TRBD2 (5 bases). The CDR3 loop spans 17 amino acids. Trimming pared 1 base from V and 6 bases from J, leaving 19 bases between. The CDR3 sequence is CASSLGAGGRGFNEQFF. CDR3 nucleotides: TGTGCCAGCAGTTTAGGGGCAGGAGGCCGGGGTTTCAATGAGCAGTTCTTC.

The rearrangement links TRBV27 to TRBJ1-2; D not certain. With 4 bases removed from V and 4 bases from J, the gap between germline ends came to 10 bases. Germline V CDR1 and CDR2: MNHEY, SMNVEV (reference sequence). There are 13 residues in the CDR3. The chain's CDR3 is CASSSSVFYGYTF. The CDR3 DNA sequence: TGTGCCAGCAGTTCCTCAGTCTTCTATGGCTACACCTTC.

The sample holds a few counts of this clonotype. In DNA form, the CDR3 reads TGCAGTGCGATCAGCCTCTATGGCTACACCTTC. Its translation is CSAISLYGYTF. The chain couples TRBV20-1 to TRBJ1-2, with D uncertain. The CDR3 sequence is 11 residues long. The germline gives CDR1 DFQATT, CDR2 SNEGSKA (reference sequence). Trimming removed 6 bases from V and 4 bases from J, with 9 bases in between.

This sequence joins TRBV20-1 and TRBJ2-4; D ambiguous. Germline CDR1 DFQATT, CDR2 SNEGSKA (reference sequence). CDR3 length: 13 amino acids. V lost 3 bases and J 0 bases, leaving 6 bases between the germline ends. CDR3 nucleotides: TGCAGTGCTAGTCAGATAGCCAAAAACATTCAGTACTTC. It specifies CSASQIAKNIQYF.

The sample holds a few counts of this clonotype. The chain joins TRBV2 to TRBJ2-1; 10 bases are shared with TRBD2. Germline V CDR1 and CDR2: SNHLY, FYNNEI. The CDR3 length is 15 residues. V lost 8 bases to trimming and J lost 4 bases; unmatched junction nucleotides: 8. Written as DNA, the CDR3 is TGTGCCAGCCAGGCTAGCGGGAGTTTATACAATGAGCAGTTCTTC. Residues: CASQASGSLYNEQFF.

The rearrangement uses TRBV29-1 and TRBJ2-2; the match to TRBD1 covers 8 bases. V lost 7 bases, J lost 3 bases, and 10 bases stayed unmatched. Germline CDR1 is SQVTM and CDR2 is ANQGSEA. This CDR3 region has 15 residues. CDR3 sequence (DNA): TGCAGCGGCAGTGACAGGGGCGGGCACACCGGGGAGCTGTTTTTT. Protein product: CSGSDRGGHTGELFF.